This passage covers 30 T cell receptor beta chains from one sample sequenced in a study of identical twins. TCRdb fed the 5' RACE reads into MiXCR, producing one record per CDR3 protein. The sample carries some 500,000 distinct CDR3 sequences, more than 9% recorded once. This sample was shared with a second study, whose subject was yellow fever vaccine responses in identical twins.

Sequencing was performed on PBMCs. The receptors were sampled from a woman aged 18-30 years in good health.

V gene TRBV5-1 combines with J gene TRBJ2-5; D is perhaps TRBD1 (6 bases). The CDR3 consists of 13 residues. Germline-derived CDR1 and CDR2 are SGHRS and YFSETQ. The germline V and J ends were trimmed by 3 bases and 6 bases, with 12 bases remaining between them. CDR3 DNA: TGCGCCAGCAGCTCAGGGGAAGGGAAGACCCAGTACTTC. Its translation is CASSSGEGKTQYF.

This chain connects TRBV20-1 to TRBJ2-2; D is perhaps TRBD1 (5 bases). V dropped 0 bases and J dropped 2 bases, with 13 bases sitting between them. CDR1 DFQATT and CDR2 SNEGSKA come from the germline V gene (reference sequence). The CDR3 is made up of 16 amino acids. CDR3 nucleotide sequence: TGCAGTGCTAGAGATCCGGGCAGGGAAAACACCGGGGAGCTGTTTTTT. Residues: CSARDPGRENTGELFF.

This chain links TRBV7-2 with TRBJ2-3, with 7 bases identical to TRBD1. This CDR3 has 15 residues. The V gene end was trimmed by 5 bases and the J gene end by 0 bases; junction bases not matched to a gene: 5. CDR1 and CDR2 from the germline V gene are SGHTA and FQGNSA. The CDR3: CASSPVTGSTDTQYF. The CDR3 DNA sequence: TGTGCCAGCAGCCCGGTGACAGGGAGCACAGATACGCAGTATTTT.

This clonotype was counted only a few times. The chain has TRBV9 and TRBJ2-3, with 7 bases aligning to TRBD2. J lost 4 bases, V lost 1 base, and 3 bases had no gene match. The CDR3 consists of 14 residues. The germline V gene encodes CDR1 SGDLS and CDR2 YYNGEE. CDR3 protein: CASSVRGGADTQYF. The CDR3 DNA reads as TGTGCCAGCAGCGTACGTGGGGGGGCAGATACGCAGTATTTT.

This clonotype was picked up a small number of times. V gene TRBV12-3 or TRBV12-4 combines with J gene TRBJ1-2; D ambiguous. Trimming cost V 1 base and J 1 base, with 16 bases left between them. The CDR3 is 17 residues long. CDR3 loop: CASSLVFRERINYGYTF. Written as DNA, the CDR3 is TGTGCCAGCAGTTTAGTCTTCCGGGAAAGGATTAACTATGGCTACACCTTC.

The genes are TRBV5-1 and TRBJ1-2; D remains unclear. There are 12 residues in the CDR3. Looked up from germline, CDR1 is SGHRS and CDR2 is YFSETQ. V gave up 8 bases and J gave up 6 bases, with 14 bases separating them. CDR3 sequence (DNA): TGCGCCAGGGACGGTCGAGGAAATGGCTACACCTTC. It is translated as CARDGRGNGYTF.

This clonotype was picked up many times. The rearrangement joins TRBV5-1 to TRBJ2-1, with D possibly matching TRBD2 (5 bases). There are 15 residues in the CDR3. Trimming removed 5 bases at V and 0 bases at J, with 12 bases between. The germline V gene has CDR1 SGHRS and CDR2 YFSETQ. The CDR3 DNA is TGCGCCAGCAGTTCCACCACTAGCTCCTACAATGAGCAGTTCTTC. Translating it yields CASSSTTSSYNEQFF.

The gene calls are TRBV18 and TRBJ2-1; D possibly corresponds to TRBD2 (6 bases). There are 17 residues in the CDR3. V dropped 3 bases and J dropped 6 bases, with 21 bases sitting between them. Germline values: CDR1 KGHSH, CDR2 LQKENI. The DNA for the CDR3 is TGTGCCAGCTCACCCGGAGGGTACCGTCCCGGGACCAATGAGCAGTTCTTC. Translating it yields CASSPGGYRPGTNEQFF.

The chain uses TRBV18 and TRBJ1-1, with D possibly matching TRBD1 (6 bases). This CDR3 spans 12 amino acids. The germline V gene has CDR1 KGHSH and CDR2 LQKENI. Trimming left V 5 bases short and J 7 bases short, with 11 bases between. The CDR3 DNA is TGTGCCAGCTCAGACACAGGGTTTGAAGCTTTCTTT. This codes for CASSDTGFEAFF.

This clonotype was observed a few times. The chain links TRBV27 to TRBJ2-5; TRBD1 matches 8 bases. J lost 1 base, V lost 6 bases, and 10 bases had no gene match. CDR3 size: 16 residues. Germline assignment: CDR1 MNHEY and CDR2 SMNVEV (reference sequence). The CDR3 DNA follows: TGTGCCAGCAGCTCCGTTCTTCAGGGGGCCCAAGAGACCCAGTACTTC. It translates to CASSSVLQGAQETQYF.

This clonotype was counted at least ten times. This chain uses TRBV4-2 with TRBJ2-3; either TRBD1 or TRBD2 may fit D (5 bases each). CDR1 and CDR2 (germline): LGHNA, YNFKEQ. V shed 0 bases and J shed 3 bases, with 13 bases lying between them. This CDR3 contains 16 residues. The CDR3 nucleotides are TGTGCCAGCAGCCAAGAGCTGGGGGAAGGTACAGATACGCAGTATTTT. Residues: CASSQELGEGTDTQYF.

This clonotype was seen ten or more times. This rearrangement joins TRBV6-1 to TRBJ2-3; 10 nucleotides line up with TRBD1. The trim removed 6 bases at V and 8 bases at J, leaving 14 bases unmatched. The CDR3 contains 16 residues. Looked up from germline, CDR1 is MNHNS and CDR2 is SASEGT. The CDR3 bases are TGTGCCAGCAGAACGACCCGACAGGGGGCGAGGGCTACGCAGTATTTT. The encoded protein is CASRTTRQGARATQYF.

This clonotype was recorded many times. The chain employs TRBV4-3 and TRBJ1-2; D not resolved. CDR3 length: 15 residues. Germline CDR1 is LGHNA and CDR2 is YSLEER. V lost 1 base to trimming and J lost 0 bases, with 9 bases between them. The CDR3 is CASSQVGNSNYGYTF. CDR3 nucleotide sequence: TGCGCCAGCAGCCAAGTCGGGAATTCTAACTATGGCTACACCTTC.

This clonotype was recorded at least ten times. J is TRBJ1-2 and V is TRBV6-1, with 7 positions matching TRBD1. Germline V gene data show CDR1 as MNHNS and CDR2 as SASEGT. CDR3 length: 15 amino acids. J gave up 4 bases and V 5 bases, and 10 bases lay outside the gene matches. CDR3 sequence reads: CASSNSFRQGYGYTF. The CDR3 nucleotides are TGTGCCAGCAGTAATTCCTTCCGACAGGGCTATGGCTACACCTTC.

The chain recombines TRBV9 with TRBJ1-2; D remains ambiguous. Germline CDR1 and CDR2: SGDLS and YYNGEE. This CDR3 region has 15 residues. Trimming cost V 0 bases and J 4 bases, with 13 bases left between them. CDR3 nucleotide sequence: TGTGCCAGCAGCGTAGGGGTGGAAGGCGGCTATGGCTACACCTTC. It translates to CASSVGVEGGYGYTF.

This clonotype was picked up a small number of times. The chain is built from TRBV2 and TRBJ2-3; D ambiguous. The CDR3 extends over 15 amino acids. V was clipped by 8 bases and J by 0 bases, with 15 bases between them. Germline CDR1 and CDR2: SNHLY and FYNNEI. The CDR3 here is CASFLQTTSTDTQYF. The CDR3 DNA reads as TGTGCCAGCTTTCTGCAGACAACTAGCACAGATACGCAGTATTTT.

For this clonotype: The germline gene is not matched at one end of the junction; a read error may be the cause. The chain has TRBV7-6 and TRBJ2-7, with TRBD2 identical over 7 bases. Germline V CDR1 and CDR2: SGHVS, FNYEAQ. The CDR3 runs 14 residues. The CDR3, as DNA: TGTGCCAGCAGCTTAGCGCGGGGGTCCTCCGAGCAGTACTTC. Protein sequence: CASSLARGSSEQYF.

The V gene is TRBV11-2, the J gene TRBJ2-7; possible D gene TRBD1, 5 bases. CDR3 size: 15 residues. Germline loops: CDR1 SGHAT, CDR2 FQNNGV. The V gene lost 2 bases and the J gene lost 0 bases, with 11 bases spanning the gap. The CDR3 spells CASSLQGRSSYEQYF. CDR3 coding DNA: TGTGCCAGCAGCTTACAGGGCCGAAGCTCCTACGAGCAGTACTTC.

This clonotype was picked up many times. This CDR3 is CASSQDRDSYEQYF. The CDR3 DNA sequence: TGCGCCAGCAGCCAAGATAGGGACAGCTACGAGCAGTACTTC. The J gene is TRBJ2-7, the V gene TRBV4-3; 7 bases agree with TRBD1. In germline, CDR1 is LGHNA, CDR2 YSLEER. V was pared by 0 bases and J by 3 bases, with 2 bases of the junction left unmatched. The CDR3 length is 14 residues.

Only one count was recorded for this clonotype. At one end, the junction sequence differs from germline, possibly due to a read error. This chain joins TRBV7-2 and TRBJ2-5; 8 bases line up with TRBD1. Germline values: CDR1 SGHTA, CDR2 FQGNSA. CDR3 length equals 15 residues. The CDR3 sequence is CASSSDRGKRETQHF. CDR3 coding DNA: TGTGCCAGCAGCTCAGACAGGGGAAAACGGGAGACCCAGCACTTC.

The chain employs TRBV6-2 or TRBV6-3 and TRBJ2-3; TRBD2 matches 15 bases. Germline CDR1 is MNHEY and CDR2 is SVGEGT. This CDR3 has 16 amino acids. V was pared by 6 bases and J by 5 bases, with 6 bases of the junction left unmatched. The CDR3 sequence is CASSRGLAGGEDTQYF. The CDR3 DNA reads TGTGCCAGCAGCCGGGGACTAGCGGGAGGAGAAGATACGCAGTATTTT.

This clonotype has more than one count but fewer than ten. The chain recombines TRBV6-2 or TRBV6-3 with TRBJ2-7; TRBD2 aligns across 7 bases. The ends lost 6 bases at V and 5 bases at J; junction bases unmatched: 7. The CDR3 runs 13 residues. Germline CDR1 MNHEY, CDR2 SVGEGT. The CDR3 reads CASSRGDGHEQYF. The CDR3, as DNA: TGTGCCAGCAGCCGGGGGGACGGCCACGAGCAGTACTTC.

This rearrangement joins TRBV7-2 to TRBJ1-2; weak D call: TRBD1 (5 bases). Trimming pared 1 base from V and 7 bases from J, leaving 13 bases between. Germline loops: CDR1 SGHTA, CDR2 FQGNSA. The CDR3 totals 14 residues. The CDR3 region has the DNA TGTGCCAGCAGCTTAGATCCAGGGTGGGCTGGCTACACCTTC. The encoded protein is CASSLDPGWAGYTF.

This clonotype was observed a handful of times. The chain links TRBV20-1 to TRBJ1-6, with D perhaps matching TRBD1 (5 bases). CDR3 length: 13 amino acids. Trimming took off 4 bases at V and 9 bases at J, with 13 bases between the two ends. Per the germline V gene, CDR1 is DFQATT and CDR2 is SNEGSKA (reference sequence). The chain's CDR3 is CSATLTGGSPLHF. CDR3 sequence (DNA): TGCAGTGCTACGCTCACAGGAGGTTCACCCCTCCACTTT.

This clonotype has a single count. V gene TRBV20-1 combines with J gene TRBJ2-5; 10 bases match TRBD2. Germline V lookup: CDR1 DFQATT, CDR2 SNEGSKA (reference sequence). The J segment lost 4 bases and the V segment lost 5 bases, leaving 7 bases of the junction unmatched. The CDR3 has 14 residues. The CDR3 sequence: CSARLAGVGETQYF. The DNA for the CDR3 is TGCAGTGCTCGGCTAGCGGGAGTGGGAGAGACCCAGTACTTC.

In DNA, the CDR3 is TGCAGTGCTAGGACCGGGTGGGGGACAGGGGGCACAGATACGCAGTATTTT. Protein product: CSARTGWGTGGTDTQYF. J is TRBJ2-3 and V is TRBV20-1, with TRBD1 matching over 10 bases. V lost 3 bases to trimming and J lost 1 base; unmatched junction nucleotides: 10. Per the germline V gene, CDR1 is DFQATT and CDR2 is SNEGSKA (reference sequence). The CDR3 loop spans 17 amino acids.

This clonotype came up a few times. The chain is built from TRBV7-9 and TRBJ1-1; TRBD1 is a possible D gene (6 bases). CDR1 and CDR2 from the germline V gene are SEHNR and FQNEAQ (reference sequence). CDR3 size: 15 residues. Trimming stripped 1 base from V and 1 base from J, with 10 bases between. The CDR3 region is CASSLVPGENTEAFF. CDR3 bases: TGTGCCAGCAGCTTAGTCCCAGGGGAGAACACTGAAGCTTTCTTT.

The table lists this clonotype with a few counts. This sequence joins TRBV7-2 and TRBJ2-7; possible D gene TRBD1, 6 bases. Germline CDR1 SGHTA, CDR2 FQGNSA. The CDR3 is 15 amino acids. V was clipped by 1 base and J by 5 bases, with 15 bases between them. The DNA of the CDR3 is TGTGCCAGCAGCTTAGAACTGGGGGCTCTCCACGAGCAGTACTTC. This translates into CASSLELGALHEQYF.

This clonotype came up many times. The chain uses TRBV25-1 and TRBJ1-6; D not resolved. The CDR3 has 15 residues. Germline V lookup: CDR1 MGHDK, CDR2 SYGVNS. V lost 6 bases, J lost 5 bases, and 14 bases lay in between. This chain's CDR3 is CASRSGFMDNSPLHF. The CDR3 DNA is TGTGCCAGCAGGAGTGGATTTATGGATAATTCACCCCTCCACTTT.

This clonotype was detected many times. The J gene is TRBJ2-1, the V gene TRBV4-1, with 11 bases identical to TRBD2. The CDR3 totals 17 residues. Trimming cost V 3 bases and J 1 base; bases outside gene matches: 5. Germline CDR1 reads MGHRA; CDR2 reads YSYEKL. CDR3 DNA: TGCGCCAGCAGCCATGTCCTAGCGGGAGGTTCCTACAATGAGCAGTTCTTC. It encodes CASSHVLAGGSYNEQFF.